This T cell receptor (beta chain) was obtained from a study of STAT5B mutations in CD4+ large granular lymphocyte leukemia. Findings and limits, study-wide: Without HLA matching, higher CD4+ than CD8+ T-LGLL clonality could reflect small sample size. Main leukemic clonotypes were patient-specific, but around 25% appeared at low frequency elsewhere.

This was a survey-level run. Libraries were prepared by immunoSEQ multiplex PCR; TCRdb keeps only in-frame clonotypes and omits some of them. The sample comprises about 30,000 clones, under 85% of which are singletons, and 2% to 2.5% rests with the top ten. To note about this clone: Its antigen remains unidentified.

Per germline, CDR1 LNHDA and CDR2 SQIVND (reference sequence). This CDR3 region has 14 residues. V lost 3 bases to trimming and J lost 5 bases, with 13 bases between them. What was sequenced was CD4+ T cells from blood buffy coats. This chain uses TRBV19 with TRBJ1-1, with D unresolved. This sequence was found in a human donor in good health. CDR3 residues: CASSILGSSTEAFF. CDR3 in DNA: TGTGCCAGTAGTATTTTGGGGAGTAGTACTGAAGCTTTCTTT.